The 5 T cell receptor beta chains presented below share a single source sample, sequenced in a study of sequential checkpoint blockade in melanoma. Measured with immunoSEQ multiplex PCR; TCRdb has only the in-frame clones, and not every one. The data hold 21,000 or so clones, with approximately 80% observed a single time. Treatment indicated: randomized to nivolumab then ipilimumab (arm A) or the reverse (arm B). Sample: CD8+ T cells sorted from blood (inferred from file names), taken from a patient given nivolumab and ipilimumab in sequence. Receptor source: a human donor with melanoma.

The chain combines TRBV10-2 with TRBJ2-5; 13 positions match TRBD2. This CDR3 contains 19 residues. V lost 6 bases and J lost 2; bases outside the gene matches: 15. The germline CDR1 and CDR2 sequences are WSHSY and SAAADI. The CDR3 nucleotides read TGCGCCAGCAGAGGAGGGGGACTAGCGGGACGCACTAAACAAGAGACCCAGTACTTC. Translation: CASRGGGLAGRTKQETQYF.

The chain carries TRBV15 and TRBJ1-5; 8 nucleotides match TRBD1. The CDR3 has 16 amino acids. V was clipped by 3 bases and J by 7 bases; unmatched bases: 11. In germline, CDR1 is LNHNV, CDR2 YYDKDF (reference sequence). The CDR3 loop reads CATSSWTGNFRQPQHF. CDR3 bases: TGTGCCACCAGCAGTTGGACAGGGAATTTTCGCCAGCCCCAGCATTTT.

The chain couples TRBV7-9 to TRBJ1-2; TRBD1 aligns across 8 bases. Germline CDR1 SEHNR, CDR2 FQNEAQ (reference sequence). V shed 4 bases, J shed 2 bases, and the junction held 3 bases outside the gene matches. This CDR3 comprises 14 residues. CDR3 coding DNA: TGTGCCAGCAGCTGGGGACAGGTCAACTATGGCTACACCTTC. Residues: CASSWGQVNYGYTF.

The V call is TRBV19, the J call TRBJ2-7; 9 positions agree with TRBD2. Trimming removed 4 bases from V and 7 bases from J; junction bases left unmatched: 17. The length of the CDR3 is 17 residues. Looked up from germline, CDR1 is LNHDA and CDR2 is SQIVND (reference sequence). The CDR3 sequence: CASSTHPGAGGSWEQYF. Written as DNA, the CDR3 is TGTGCCAGTAGTACCCACCCCGGAGCGGGGGGCTCTTGGGAGCAGTACTTC.

The rearrangement uses TRBV21-1 and TRBJ1-2; TRBD1, the table's D call, lacks a check against the DNA. TRBV21-1 is recorded as a pseudogene. The CDR3 has 17 residues. As DNA, the CDR3 is TGTGCCAGCAGCAAAGCTTTACCAGGGGGGAGGAACTATGGCTACACCTTC. Protein sequence: CASSKALPGGRNYGYTF.